The 11 T cell receptor beta chains in this list originate from one sample, sequenced in a study of T cell responses to AZD1222 COVID-19 vaccine. Sequencing used immunoSEQ multiplex PCR; TCRdb keeps in-frame clones, though not all of them. This table has fewer than 150,000 clones, 90% to 95% appearing once. Source: peripheral blood, taken on day 0 of AZD1222 vaccination. These receptors came from an adult in good health.

This sequence joins TRBV7-9 and TRBJ1-6; no definite D call. Trimming removed 4 bases at V and 8 bases at J, with 12 bases between. CDR1 and CDR2 from the germline V gene are SEHNR and FQNEAQ (reference sequence). This CDR3 has 14 residues. CDR3 in amino acids: CASSSDGNHSPLHF. The CDR3 region has the DNA TGTGCCAGCAGCTCGGACGGTAACCATTCACCCCTCCACTTT. Variable domain in full (rest from reference TRBV7-9 and TRBJ1-6): DTGVSQNPRHKITKRGQNVTFRCDPISEHNRLYWYRQTLGQGPEFLTYFQNEAQLEKSRLLSDRFSAERPKGSFSTLEIQRTEQGDSAMYLCASSSDGNHSPLHFGNGTRLTVT.

This sequence joins TRBV3-1 (or the pseudogene TRBV3-2) and TRBJ1-2, with 7 bases that match TRBD1. The CDR3 length is 16 residues. Germline V gene sequence: CDR1 LGHDT, CDR2 YNNKEL (reference sequence). The ends lost 6 bases at V and 5 bases at J; junction bases unmatched: 15. The CDR3 DNA reads TGTGCCAGCAGTTCTACATCGACAGGGCCCTCGTATGGCTACACCTTC. Encoded protein: CASSSTSTGPSYGYTF.

V gene TRBV5-1 combines with J gene TRBJ1-1; D gene unclear. V lost 5 bases and J lost 7, with 12 bases in between. CDR1 and CDR2 from the germline V gene are SGHRS and YFSETQ. The length of the CDR3 is 12 residues. The CDR3 protein is CASRGGWGEAFF. The CDR3 DNA is TGCGCCAGCAGGGGTGGATGGGGTGAAGCTTTCTTT.

The chain has TRBV19 and TRBJ1-2; D not resolved. Trimming took off 7 bases at V and 8 bases at J, with 11 bases between the two ends. The germline V gene encodes CDR1 LNHDA and CDR2 SQIVND (reference sequence). The CDR3 length is 11 residues. The CDR3: CASTSTGGYTF. The CDR3 DNA reads as TGTGCCAGTACCTCAACCGGGGGCTACACCTTC.

J is TRBJ1-2 and V is TRBV14; no firm D call. Germline lookup yields CDR1 SGHDN and CDR2 FVKESK. CDR3 length: 13 residues. Trimming removed 2 bases from V and 1 base from J, with 5 bases in between. CDR3 region: CASSQRNNYGYTF. DNA of the CDR3: TGTGCCAGCAGCCAAAGGAATAACTATGGCTACACCTTC.

The chain employs TRBV6-2 or TRBV6-3 and TRBJ1-1; no reliable D call. The germline V gene encodes CDR1 MNHEY and CDR2 SVGEGT. This CDR3 region has 14 residues. V was trimmed by 0 bases and J by 1 base, leaving 6 bases between them. DNA of the CDR3: TGTGCCAGCAGTTACTCGTTCTGGAACACTGAAGCTTTCTTT. Protein: CASSYSFWNTEAFF.

V gene TRBV10-3 combines with J gene TRBJ1-5; D perhaps matches TRBD1 (5 bases). This CDR3 spans 14 amino acids. V was shortened by 3 bases and J by 2 bases, with 8 bases between the two germline ends. Germline CDR1 ENHRY, CDR2 SYGVKD. Written as DNA, the CDR3 is TGTGCCATCAGTGATTCCAGGGGCAATCAGCCCCAGCATTTT. It translates to CAISDSRGNQPQHF.

V and J are TRBV21-1 and TRBJ2-7; the listed D gene, TRBD1, was not tested against the DNA. TRBV21-1 is labeled a pseudogene. The CDR3 is 16 amino acids. The DNA for the CDR3 is TGTGCCAGCAGCAAAGCCCCGCCAGGTTTGGATTTCGAGCAGTACTTC. Its protein is CASSKAPPGLDFEQYF.

The chain is built from TRBV28 and TRBJ1-2, with D possibly TRBD1 on 5 matching bases. The CDR3 runs to 13 residues. Germline V CDR1 and CDR2: MDHEN, SYDVKM. The germline V and J ends were trimmed by 7 bases and 4 bases, with 13 bases remaining between them. CDR3 DNA: TGTGCCAGCACCTCCGGGACGGTCTATGGCTACACCTTC. Protein product: CASTSGTVYGYTF.

The V and J genes are TRBV14 and TRBJ2-7, with 7 bases that match TRBD2. The CDR3 covers 16 residues. The germline gives CDR1 SGHDN, CDR2 FVKESK. Unmatched junction bases numbered 10, after V lost 0 bases and J lost 5 bases. CDR3 sequence (DNA): TGTGCCAGCAGCCAAGATTGGGCAGCGGGGCGCCACGAGCAGTACTTC. Amino acid sequence: CASSQDWAAGRHEQYF.

The chain is built from TRBV6-6 and TRBJ1-5, with unresolved D. Germline V gene data show CDR1 as MNHNY and CDR2 as SVGAGI (reference sequence). CDR3 length: 15 residues. Trimming removed 5 bases from V and 0 bases from J, with 11 bases in between. The CDR3 bases are TGTGCCAGCAGTCTTGACGATTTTAGCAATCAGCCCCAGCATTTT. Its protein is CASSLDDFSNQPQHF.